These 20 T cell receptor beta chains came from one sample sequenced in a study of T cell changes during pregnancy in multiple sclerosis. Data came from immunoSEQ multiplex PCR; TCRdb stores just in-frame clones and leaves some out. The table includes around 80,000 clones, 94% detected once. The sequences come from peripheral blood, collected in the second trimester of pregnancy. The receptors derive from a female donor in good health, enrolled as a control in a pregnancy study.

The CDR3 DNA sequence: TGTGCCAGCGCTCCGAGGGCGGGATGGAACAATGAGCAGTTCTTC. This translates into CASAPRAGWNNEQFF. The gene calls are TRBV5-6 and TRBJ2-1; possibly TRBD2 for D (6 bases). Trimming cost V 7 bases and J 5 bases, with 19 bases left between them. The germline V gene has CDR1 SGHDT and CDR2 YYEEEE. CDR3 length: 15 residues.

This chain joins TRBV18 and TRBJ2-1; D gene uncertain. The V end lost 6 bases, the J end lost 7 bases, and 13 bases lay between the germline ends. Germline V gene sequence: CDR1 KGHSH, CDR2 LQKENI. This CDR3 contains 13 residues. The CDR3 DNA sequence: TGTGCCAGCTCCGGAGAGACGCTTAATGAGCAGTTCTTC. Encoded protein: CASSGETLNEQFF.

The chain has TRBV4-1 and TRBJ2-1; 7 bases agree with TRBD2. V was pared by 1 base and J by 4 bases, with 13 bases of the junction left unmatched. From germline, CDR1 is MGHRA and CDR2 YSYEKL. The CDR3 extends over 18 amino acids. The CDR3 coding sequence is TGCGCCAGCAGCCAAGGATTCGGGGGAGGGTCCTTATACAATGAGCAGTTCTTC. It is translated as CASSQGFGGGSLYNEQFF.

The chain recombines TRBV21-1 with TRBJ2-3; the tabulated D call, TRBD1, remains unverified against the DNA. TRBV21-1 is marked as a pseudogene. This CDR3 is built from 17 residues. Here the CDR3 DNA reads TGTGCCAGCACCCCCGGTGAACAGGGGGTCGTCACAGATACGCAGTATTTT. Translated: CASTPGEQGVVTDTQYF.

CDR3 sequence reads: CASRGQGAETQYF. CDR3 DNA sequence: TGCGCCAGCAGGGGACAGGGGGCAGAGACCCAGTACTTC. The chain has TRBV5-1 and TRBJ2-5; TRBD1 agrees at 12 bases. The CDR3 length is 13 residues. From germline, CDR1 is SGHRS and CDR2 YFSETQ. V was clipped by 5 bases and J by 4 bases; unmatched bases: 0.

The chain employs TRBV4-2 and TRBJ2-3, with TRBD2 matching over 11 bases. V shed 4 bases and J 4 bases; nucleotides not matched to a gene: 7. In germline, CDR1 is LGHNA, CDR2 YNFKEQ. The CDR3 is 16 residues long. The CDR3 nucleotides read TGTGCCAGCAGCCTGACTAGCGGGATGGGGGCAGATACGCAGTATTTT. Protein product: CASSLTSGMGADTQYF.

This chain joins TRBV10-3 and TRBJ2-5, with 14 bases matching TRBD2. The CDR3 consists of 14 residues. Losses at the gene ends were 10 bases for V and 5 bases for J; bases not matched to a gene: 6. The germline V gene has CDR1 ENHRY and CDR2 SYGVKD. DNA of the CDR3: TGTGCCACCGGGACTAGCGGGGGTTCGGAGACCCAGTACTTC. Translating it yields CATGTSGGSETQYF.

Only one count was recorded for this clone. Other DNA sequences from this sample encode an identical CDR3 as well. V and J are TRBV5-1 and TRBJ2-2; D is perhaps TRBD2 (5 bases). Trimming removed 4 bases at V and 1 base at J, with 11 bases between. The CDR3 has 15 residues. From germline, CDR1 is SGHRS and CDR2 YFSETQ. In nucleotides, the CDR3 is TGCGCCAGCAGCCTGGGGAGCGGGAACACCGGGGAGCTGTTTTTT. This sequence encodes CASSLGSGNTGELFF.

The chain employs TRBV5-1 and TRBJ2-7; 7 nucleotides agree with TRBD2. The CDR3 has 15 amino acids. The germline CDR1 and CDR2 sequences are SGHRS and YFSETQ. The ends lost 7 bases at V and 4 bases at J; junction bases unmatched: 14. The CDR3, as DNA: TGCGCCAGCCGGGGGGTCGAGGGACCATCGTACGAGCAGTACTTC. Its protein product is CASRGVEGPSYEQYF.

This clone occurred once. J is TRBJ1-2 and V is TRBV15; D may be TRBD1 (5 bases). Trimming shortened V by 0 bases and J by 4 bases, and 9 bases separated the two germline ends. The CDR3 runs 14 residues. Germline V gives CDR1 LNHNV, CDR2 YYDKDF (reference sequence). The CDR3 loop reads CATSRDQGSYGYTF. CDR3 DNA sequence: TGTGCCACCAGCAGAGATCAGGGATCCTATGGCTACACCTTC.

This chain uses TRBV6-5 with TRBJ2-1; TRBD1 matches at 10 bases. Germline V CDR1 and CDR2: MNHEY, SVGAGI. This CDR3 has 15 amino acids. J lost 5 bases, V lost 5 bases, and 6 bases had no gene match. CDR3 loop: CASSTAGTGDNEQFF. The CDR3 bases are TGTGCCAGCAGTACGGCCGGGACAGGGGACAATGAGCAGTTCTTC.

The chain has TRBV25-1 and TRBJ1-5; D is unresolved. The V end lost 4 bases, the J end lost 3 bases, and 4 bases lay between the germline ends. Germline V CDR1 and CDR2: MGHDK, SYGVNS. The CDR3 totals 12 residues. CDR3 DNA: TGTGCCAGCAGTGCTTTCAATCAGCCCCAGCATTTT. Encoded protein: CASSAFNQPQHF.

A note on this clone: Within the sample, other DNA sequences also encode this same CDR3. V gene TRBV5-1 combines with J gene TRBJ2-2; 7 bases agree with TRBD1. The CDR3 consists of 17 residues. The J segment lost 5 bases and the V segment lost 8 bases, leaving 18 bases of the junction unmatched. The germline V gene encodes CDR1 SGHRS and CDR2 YFSETQ. The CDR3 sequence is CARIQGMKRDPTGELFF. As DNA, the CDR3 is TGCGCCAGGATACAGGGGATGAAGCGCGACCCAACCGGGGAGCTGTTTTTT.

The CDR3, as DNA: TGTGCCAGCAGCCCTGATAGTGGGAGCTCCTACAATGAGCAGTTCTTC. Translation: CASSPDSGSSYNEQFF. This chain joins TRBV5-4 and TRBJ2-1, with D perhaps matching TRBD2 (5 bases). CDR3 size: 16 residues. Per the germline V gene, CDR1 is SGHNT and CDR2 is YYREEE (reference sequence). V dropped 4 bases and J dropped 0 bases, with 14 bases sitting between them.

The V and J genes are TRBV6-6 and TRBJ1-1; possibly TRBD1 for D (5 bases). Germline assignment: CDR1 MNHNY and CDR2 SVGAGI (reference sequence). Deletions cut 7 bases from V and 1 base from J, with 7 bases between. The CDR3 length is 12 residues. DNA of the CDR3: TGTGCCAGCACAACAGGGAACACTGAAGCTTTCTTT. This translates into CASTTGNTEAFF.

This chain uses TRBV5-6 with TRBJ1-1, with 7 bases lining up with TRBD1. CDR3 length equals 15 residues. Trimming cost V 3 bases and J 3 bases; bases outside gene matches: 8. Germline V gene data show CDR1 as SGHDT and CDR2 as YYEEEE. CDR3 in amino acids: CASSSDREGDTEAFF. CDR3 nucleotide sequence: TGTGCCAGCAGCTCCGACAGGGAAGGGGACACTGAAGCTTTCTTT.

The DNA of the CDR3 is TGTGCCAGCAGCTTAAATCCGGGAGCCAGCACAGATACGCAGTATTTT. Translation: CASSLNPGASTDTQYF. The chain carries TRBV5-4 and TRBJ2-3, with D possibly being TRBD2 (6 bases). In germline, CDR1 is SGHNT, CDR2 YYREEE (reference sequence). This CDR3 spans 16 amino acids. Between the trimmed V and J ends, which lost 2 bases and 0 bases, there was a span of 13 bases.

The J gene is TRBJ1-3, the V gene TRBV6-5; D may be TRBD1 (6 bases). The CDR3 runs to 15 residues. V was cut by 0 bases and J by 3 bases, with 9 bases left in between. CDR1 is MNHEY, CDR2 SVGAGI, per germline. The CDR3 loop is CASSYSVTGGNTIYF. The CDR3 DNA reads as TGTGCCAGCAGTTACTCTGTGACAGGTGGAAACACCATATATTTT.

CDR3 residues: CASSLSGLGTDTQYF. CDR3 coding DNA: TGTGCCAGCAGTTTATCGGGATTAGGCACAGATACGCAGTATTTT. The chain has TRBV28 and TRBJ2-3, with D perhaps matching TRBD2 (5 bases). The CDR3 is made up of 15 amino acids. V lost 1 base to trimming and J lost 1 base, with 9 bases between them. CDR1 and CDR2 from the germline V gene are MDHEN and SYDVKM.

CDR3 sequence: CASSAWVGVDGELFF. The CDR3 DNA reads as TGTGCCAGCAGTGCATGGGTAGGGGTCGACGGGGAGCTGTTTTTT. The rearrangement links TRBV14 to TRBJ2-2, with TRBD1 as a possible D gene (5 bases). Per germline, CDR1 SGHDN and CDR2 FVKESK. This CDR3 has 15 amino acids. V lost 6 bases, J lost 7 bases, and 18 bases lay in between.